These T cell receptor beta chains were read from a single sample in a study of blood T cell repertoires in COVID-19. Clones were sequenced by immunoSEQ multiplex PCR, and TCRdb holds only the in-frame ones, with some missing. In the table there are 150,000 to 200,000 clones, around 80% of which are singletons. Sequencing was performed on peripheral blood. The receptors here all came from a woman of 80 years or more with acute or convalescent COVID-19. Both conserved end residues are part of each CDR3. D genes are given only for firm matches. Size is omitted from some rows. Given values are once, few, many or a class for expanded clones.

V gene,J gene,clone size,D gene,CDR3 DNA,CDR3 protein
TRBV19,TRBJ2-7,.,TRBD1,TGTGCCAGTAGTGGCGGGACAGGGAAGCAGTACTTC,CASSGGTGKQYF
TRBV7-9,TRBJ2-7,once,.,TGTGCCAGCAGCCTCCGTTTGCCCCTGGGTGTGAGGGAGCAGTACTTC,CASSLRLPLGVREQYF
TRBV4-2,TRBJ2-1,once,TRBD2,TGTGCCAGCAGCCAAGAGCCTAGCGGGAGCCCCAACAATGAGCAGTTCTTC,CASSQEPSGSPNNEQFF
TRBV4-3,TRBJ1-4,few,.,TGCGCCAGCAGCCCCAGTTTTTCAACTAATGAAAAACTGTTTTTT,CASSPSFSTNEKLFF
TRBV7-6,TRBJ2-3,.,TRBD2,TGTGCCAGCAGCTTGGTTAGCGGGAGGGCCGCAGATACGCAGTATTTT,CASSLVSGRAADTQYF
TRBV6-5,TRBJ2-2,.,.,TGTGCCAGCAGCCAGACAGGTAAAAACACCGGGGAGCTGTTTTTT,CASSQTGKNTGELFF
TRBV5-1,TRBJ2-2,.,TRBD2,TGCGCCAGCAGCTCTAGCGGGAGGGTTAACACCGGGGAGCTGTTTTTT,CASSSSGRVNTGELFF
TRBV10-3,TRBJ2-5,.,.,TGTGCCATCACCCAGGGGAGGGGAGAGACCCAGTACTTC,CAITQGRGETQYF
TRBV7-6,TRBJ1-5,.,TRBD1,TGTGCCAGCAGCTTAGGGACAGGTCTGCAGCCCCAGCATTTT,CASSLGTGLQPQHF
TRBV14,TRBJ2-2,.,.,TGTGCCAGCAGCCAAGTACAGGCCACCGGGGAGCTGTTTTTT,CASSQVQATGELFF
TRBV28,TRBJ1-1,.,.,TGTGCCAGCAGACGAGGACGAGCGGGGGGGGACACTGAAGCTTTCTTT,CASRRGRAGGDTEAFF
TRBV3-1/TRBV3-2,TRBJ2-3,.,TRBD2,TGTGCCAGCAGCCACAGGACTAGCGGGAGAATCGCAGATACGCAGTATTTT,CASSHRTSGRIADTQYF
TRBV11-3,TRBJ2-2,.,.,TGTGCCAGCAGCACCAGCTTGGGGGCAGGGAGTACCGGGGAGCTGTTTTTT,CASSTSLGAGSTGELFF
TRBV28,TRBJ2-3,.,.,TGTGCCAGCAGTTCGATAGCCAGAGTGGGCACAGATACGCAGTATTTT,CASSSIARVGTDTQYF
TRBV2,TRBJ2-5,.,.,TGTGCCAGCACCCTCCAAGAGACCCAGTACTTC,CASTLQETQYF
TRBV5-1,TRBJ2-3,.,.,TGCGCCAGCAGCTTGGGTTATGCGGGGGCGGCAGATACGCAGTATTTT,CASSLGYAGAADTQYF
TRBV10-1,TRBJ1-5,.,.,TGCGCCAGCAGTGAGTCGACTTCTAGGCAGCCCCAGCATTTT,CASSESTSRQPQHF
TRBV3-1/TRBV3-2,TRBJ2-1,.,.,TGTGCCAGCAGCTTCCCTGGGGGGGAGCAGTTCTTC,CASSFPGGEQFF
TRBV7-6,TRBJ2-1,.,TRBD2,TGTGCCAGCAGCTTATCCCTAGCGGGGGGGCAATATGAGCAGTTCTTC,CASSLSLAGGQYEQFF
TRBV21-1,TRBJ1-3,.,.,TGTGCCAGCACCATCTACCCAAGAGGCACAGGGGGTGCAGCTGGAAACACCATATATTTT,CASTIYPRGTGGAAGNTIYF
TRBV9,TRBJ2-7,.,.,TGTGCCAGCAGCGTAGTAGGGAGATGGCGGCTTCGCTACGAGCAGTACTTC,CASSVVGRWRLRYEQYF
TRBV20-1,TRBJ2-1,.,TRBD1,TGCAGTGCTAGTCCCCCGGCAGGGGGATTATCCTACAATGAGCAGTTCTTC,CSASPPAGGLSYNEQFF
TRBV27,TRBJ2-7,.,TRBD1,TGTGCCAGCAGTCCCTACAGGGGGCTAGAGCAGTACTTC,CASSPYRGLEQYF
TRBV5-6,TRBJ1-2,.,TRBD1,TGTGCCAGCAGCTGGGGACAGAATGGATATGGCTACACCTTC,CASSWGQNGYGYTF
TRBV6-6,TRBJ1-1,.,TRBD1,TGTGCCAGTAGCCAGGGGGGCACTGAAGCTTTCTTT,CASSQGGTEAFF
TRBV18,TRBJ2-5,.,TRBD1,TGTGCCAGCTCACCACTTCGAGGGACAGGCGGAGAGACCCAGTACTTC,CASSPLRGTGGETQYF
TRBV14,TRBJ2-1,.,TRBD2,TGTGCCAGCAGCCAAGATCCCTGGACTAGCGGGAGCTACAATGAGCAGTTCTTC,CASSQDPWTSGSYNEQFF
TRBV29-1,TRBJ2-5,.,TRBD2,TGCAGCGTTGGAGGACTAGCGGGACTCCAAGAGACCCAGTACTTC,CSVGGLAGLQETQYF
TRBV4-2,TRBJ1-1,.,TRBD1,TGTGCCAGCAGCCACACGGGACAGGGAAACACTGAAGCTTTCTTT,CASSHTGQGNTEAFF
TRBV7-6,TRBJ2-1,.,TRBD2,TGTGCCAGCAGCTTAGTACTAGCGGGGGAAAATGAGCAGTTCTTC,CASSLVLAGENEQFF
TRBV4-2,TRBJ1-6,.,.,TGTGCCAGCAGCCAAGTGGACAGAAGCTCCTATAATTCACCCCTCCACTTT,CASSQVDRSSYNSPLHF
TRBV24-1,TRBJ2-1,.,TRBD1,TGTGCCACCAGTGATCCGGGGGACAGGGGGAGCAATGAGCAGTTCTTC,CATSDPGDRGSNEQFF
TRBV5-1,TRBJ2-5,once,TRBD2,TGCGCCAGCAGCCCCCCCCCTAGCGGGGGTGAGACCCAGTACTTC,CASSPPPSGGETQYF
TRBV2,TRBJ1-4,.,TRBD1,TGTGCCAGAAGTCCCGGGACAGGGGCCCAAAGAGAAAAACTGTTTTTT,CARSPGTGAQREKLFF
TRBV30,TRBJ2-1,.,TRBD2,TGTGCCTGGAGTGTACGGGGCGGGGGGTGGTCCTACAATGAGCAGTTCTTC,CAWSVRGGGWSYNEQFF
TRBV7-8,TRBJ1-5,once,TRBD1,TGTGCCAGCAGCTGGGGACAGGAGTTGGCAAATCAGCCCCAGCATTTT,CASSWGQELANQPQHF
TRBV29-1,TRBJ2-7,.,TRBD2,TGCAGCGTTGTTCGGCTAGCGGGCGTATCGTACGAGCAGTACTTC,CSVVRLAGVSYEQYF
TRBV5-1,TRBJ1-2,.,TRBD1,TGCGCCAGCAGCTCGAACAGGGGCGAAAACTATGGCTACACCTTC,CASSSNRGENYGYTF
TRBV28,TRBJ1-5,.,TRBD1,TGTGCCAGCACTGGACAGGGACTGAGCAATCAGCCCCAGCATTTT,CASTGQGLSNQPQHF
TRBV27,TRBJ2-5,.,TRBD2,TGTGCCAGCGGGAGGCCGGGGGGCCAAGAGACCCAGTACTTC,CASGRPGGQETQYF
TRBV6-6,TRBJ2-2,.,.,TGTGCCAGCAGTCACTCCGTCGCGTGGGGGGAGCTGTTTTTT,CASSHSVAWGELFF